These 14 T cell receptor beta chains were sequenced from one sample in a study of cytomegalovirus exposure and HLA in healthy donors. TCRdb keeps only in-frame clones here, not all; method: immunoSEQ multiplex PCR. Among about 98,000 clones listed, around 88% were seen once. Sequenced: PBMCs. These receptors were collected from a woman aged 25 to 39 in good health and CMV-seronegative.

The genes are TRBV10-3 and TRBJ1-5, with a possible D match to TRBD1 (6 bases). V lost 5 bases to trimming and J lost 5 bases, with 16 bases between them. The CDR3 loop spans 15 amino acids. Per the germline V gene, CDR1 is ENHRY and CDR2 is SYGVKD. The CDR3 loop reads CAISPQGRNDQPQHF. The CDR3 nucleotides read TGTGCCATCAGTCCACAGGGCCGGAATGATCAGCCCCAGCATTTT.

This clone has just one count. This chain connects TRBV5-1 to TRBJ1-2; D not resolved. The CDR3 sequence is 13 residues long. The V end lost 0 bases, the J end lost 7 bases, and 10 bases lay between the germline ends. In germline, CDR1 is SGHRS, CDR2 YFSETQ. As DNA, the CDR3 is TGCGCCAGCAGCTTGGAACCGGGGAGTGGCTACACCTTC. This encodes CASSLEPGSGYTF.

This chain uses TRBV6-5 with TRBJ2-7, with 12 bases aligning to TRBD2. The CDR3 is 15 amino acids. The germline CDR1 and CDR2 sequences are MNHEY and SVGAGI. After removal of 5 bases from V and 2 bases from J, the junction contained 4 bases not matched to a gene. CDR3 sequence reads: CASSPLAGGPYEQYF. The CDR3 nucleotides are TGTGCCAGCAGTCCACTAGCGGGAGGCCCCTACGAGCAGTACTTC.

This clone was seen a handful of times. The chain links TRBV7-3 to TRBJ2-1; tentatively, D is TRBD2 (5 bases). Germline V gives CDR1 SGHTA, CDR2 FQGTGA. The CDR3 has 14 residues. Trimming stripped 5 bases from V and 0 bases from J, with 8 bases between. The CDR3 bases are TGTGCCAGCAGCGCCACTAGCTCCTACAATGAGCAGTTCTTC. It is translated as CASSATSSYNEQFF.

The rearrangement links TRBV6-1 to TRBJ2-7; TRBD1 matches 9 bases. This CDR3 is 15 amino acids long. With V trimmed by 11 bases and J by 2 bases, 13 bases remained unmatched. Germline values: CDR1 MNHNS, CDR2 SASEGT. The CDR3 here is CAGINRGRVPYEQYF. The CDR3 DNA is TGTGCCGGCATCAACAGGGGGCGCGTCCCCTACGAGCAGTACTTC.

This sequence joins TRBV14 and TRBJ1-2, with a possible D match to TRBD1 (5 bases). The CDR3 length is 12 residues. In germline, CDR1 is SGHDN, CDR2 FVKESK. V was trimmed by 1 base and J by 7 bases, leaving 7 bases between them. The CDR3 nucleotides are TGTGCCAGCAGCCAAGTAGGGGTTGGCTACACCTTC. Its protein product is CASSQVGVGYTF.

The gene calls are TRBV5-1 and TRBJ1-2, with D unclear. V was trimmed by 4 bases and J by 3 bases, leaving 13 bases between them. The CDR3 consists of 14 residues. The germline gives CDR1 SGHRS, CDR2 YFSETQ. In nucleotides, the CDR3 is TGCGCCAGCAGCCCCTCACAGCTACACTATGGCTACACCTTC. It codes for CASSPSQLHYGYTF.

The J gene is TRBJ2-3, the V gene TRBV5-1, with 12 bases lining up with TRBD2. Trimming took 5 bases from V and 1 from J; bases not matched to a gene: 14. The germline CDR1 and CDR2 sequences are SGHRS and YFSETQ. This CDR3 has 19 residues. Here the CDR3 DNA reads TGCGCCAGCAGTCATGGGCTAGCGGGAGGGCTGGCGGGCACAGATACGCAGTATTTT. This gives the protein CASSHGLAGGLAGTDTQYF.

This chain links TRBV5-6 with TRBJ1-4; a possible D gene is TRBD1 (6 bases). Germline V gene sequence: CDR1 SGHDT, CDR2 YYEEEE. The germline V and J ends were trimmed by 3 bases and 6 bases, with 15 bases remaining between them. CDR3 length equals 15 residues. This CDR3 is CASSSPGVGDEKLFF. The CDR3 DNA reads TGTGCCAGCAGCTCTCCAGGGGTCGGGGATGAAAAACTGTTTTTT.

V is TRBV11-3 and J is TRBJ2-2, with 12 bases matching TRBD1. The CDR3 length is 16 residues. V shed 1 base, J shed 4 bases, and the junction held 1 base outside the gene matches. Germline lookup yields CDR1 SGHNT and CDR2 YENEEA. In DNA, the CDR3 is TGTGCCAGCAGCTTAGGGGGACAGGGGGCCACCGGGGAGCTGTTTTTT. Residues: CASSLGGQGATGELFF. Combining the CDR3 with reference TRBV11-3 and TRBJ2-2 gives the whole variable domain EAGVVQSPRYKIIEKKQPVAFWCNPISGHNTLYWYLQNLGQGPELLIRYENEEAVDDSQLPKDRFSAERLKGVDSTLKIQPAELGDSAVYLCASSLGGQGATGELFFGEGSRLTVL.

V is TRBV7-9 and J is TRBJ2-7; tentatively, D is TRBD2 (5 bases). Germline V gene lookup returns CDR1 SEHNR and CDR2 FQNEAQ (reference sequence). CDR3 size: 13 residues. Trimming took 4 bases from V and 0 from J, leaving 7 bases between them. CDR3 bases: TGTGCCAGCAGCTCCGGGATCTCCTACGAGCAGTACTTC. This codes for CASSSGISYEQYF.

This chain's CDR3 is CASWLRGIYEQYF. CDR3 bases: TGTGCCAGCTGGTTAAGGGGAATTTACGAGCAGTACTTC. The rearrangement joins TRBV27 to TRBJ2-7; tentatively, D is TRBD1 (5 bases). CDR1 and CDR2 from the germline V gene are MNHEY and SMNVEV (reference sequence). The CDR3 has 13 residues. Trimming removed 8 bases at V and 4 bases at J, with 15 bases between.

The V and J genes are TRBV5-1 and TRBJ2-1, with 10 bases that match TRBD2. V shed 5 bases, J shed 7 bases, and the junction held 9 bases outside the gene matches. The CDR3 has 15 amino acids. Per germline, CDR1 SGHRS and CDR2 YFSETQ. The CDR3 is CASRPDGTSVNEQFF. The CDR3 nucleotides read TGCGCCAGCAGGCCAGACGGGACTAGCGTTAATGAGCAGTTCTTC.

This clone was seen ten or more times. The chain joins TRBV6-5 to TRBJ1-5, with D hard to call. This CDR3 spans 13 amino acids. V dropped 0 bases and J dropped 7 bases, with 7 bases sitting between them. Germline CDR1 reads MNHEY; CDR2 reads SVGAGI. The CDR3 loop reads CASSYSLAQPQHF. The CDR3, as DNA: TGTGCCAGCAGTTACTCTCTGGCCCAGCCCCAGCATTTT.